This T cell receptor (beta chain) was found in a study of T cells expressing NK-cell markers. On the study more broadly: Sorted CD3+CD56-NKG2C+, CD3+CD56+NKG2C- and CD3+CD56+NKG2C+ T cells were the source of the TCR beta repertoires.

Researchers built TCR beta cDNA using 5'RACE template switching with UMIs. For each CDR3 protein, TCRdb gives one entry from its re-call of the 5' RACE reads, without DNA. Here the sample table reports a few hundred thousand distinct CDR3 sequences. As regards this clonotype: Its target is not known.

This CDR3 comprises 15 residues. Germline V gives CDR1 SGHTA, CDR2 FQGTGA. General study results and limits: The study found these clonotypes also leading the CD3+CD56-NKG2C+ fraction in several donors. NKG2C+ dominant clonotypes from 6 or 7 donors made up about 1.0-8% of CD8+ T cells.

This chain joins TRBV7-3 and TRBJ2-5; the D call from TCRdb, TRBD1, cannot be confirmed without DNA. This clonotype was obtained from a man aged 18 to 69 in good health. Sequenced material: blood T cells: a sorted CD56 or NKG2C T cell subset, CD4+ or CD8+ T cells, or bulk PBMC T cells (not recorded which). The CDR3 protein is CASSLTGAVQETQYF.